This T cell receptor beta chain comes out of a study of memory CD4+ T cells and cytomegalovirus serostatus. Study-wide context: Of the healthy Belgian adults, several were CMV seropositive and about 24 seronegative.

Single viable CD3+CD4+CD8-CD45RO+ cells were sorted as the memory CD4+ T cells. Donors' CMV status reflects serum IgG against pp150, pp28, p38, p52. The study's findings and limits: Median bootstrapped AUC for CMV status was approximately 0.96 originally, approximately 0.93 US-trained.

Regarding this clone: The target antigen is unknown.

TCRdb keeps only in-frame clones here, not all; method: immunoSEQ multiplex PCR. The sample lists 20,000 to 30,000 clones, around three quarters occurring once. With V trimmed by 4 bases and J by 4 bases, 5 bases remained unmatched. There are 14 residues in the CDR3. CDR1 and CDR2 (germline): SGHDT, YYEEEE. This TCR came from an adult in good health and CMV-seronegative. The source material was memory CD4+ T cells from blood. V usage is TRBV5-6 and J usage is TRBJ1-2, with TRBD1 matching over 9 bases. DNA of the CDR3: TGTGCCAGCAGCCGACAGGGGGGTGGCTATGGCTACACCTTC. The encoded protein is CASSRQGGGYGYTF. Full variable domain (missing parts from reference TRBV5-6 and TRBJ1-2): DAGVTQSPTHLIKTRGQQVTLRCSPKSGHDTVSWYQQALGQGPQFIFQYYEEEERQRGNFPDRFSGHQFPNYSSELNVNALLLGDSALYLCASSRQGGGYGYTFGSGTRLTVV.